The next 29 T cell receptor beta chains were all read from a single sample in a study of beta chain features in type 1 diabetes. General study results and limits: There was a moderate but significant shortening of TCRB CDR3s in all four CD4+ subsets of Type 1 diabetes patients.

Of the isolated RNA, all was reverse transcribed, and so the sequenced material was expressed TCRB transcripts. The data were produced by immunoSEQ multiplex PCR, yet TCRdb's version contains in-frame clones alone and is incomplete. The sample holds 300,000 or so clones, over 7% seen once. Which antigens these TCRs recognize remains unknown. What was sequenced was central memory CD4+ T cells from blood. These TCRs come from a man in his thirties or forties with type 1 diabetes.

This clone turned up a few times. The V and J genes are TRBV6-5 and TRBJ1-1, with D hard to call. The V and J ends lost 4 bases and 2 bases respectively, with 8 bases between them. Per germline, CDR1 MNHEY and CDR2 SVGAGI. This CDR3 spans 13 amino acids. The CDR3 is CASSFDSNTEAFF. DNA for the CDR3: TGTGCCAGCAGTTTCGACTCAAACACTGAAGCTTTCTTT.

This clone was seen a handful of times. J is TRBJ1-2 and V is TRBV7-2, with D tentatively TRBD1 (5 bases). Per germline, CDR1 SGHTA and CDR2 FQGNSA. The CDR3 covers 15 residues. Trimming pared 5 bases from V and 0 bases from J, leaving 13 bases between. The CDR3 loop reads CASSPRDGPNYGYTF. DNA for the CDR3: TGTGCCAGCAGCCCACGGGACGGCCCTAACTATGGCTACACCTTC.

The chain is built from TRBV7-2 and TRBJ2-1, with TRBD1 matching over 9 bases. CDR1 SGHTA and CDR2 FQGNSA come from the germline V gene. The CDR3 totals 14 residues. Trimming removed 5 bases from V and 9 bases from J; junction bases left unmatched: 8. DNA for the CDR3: TGTGCCAGCAGCCAACACCAGGACAGGGGTGAGCAGTTCTTC. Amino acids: CASSQHQDRGEQFF.

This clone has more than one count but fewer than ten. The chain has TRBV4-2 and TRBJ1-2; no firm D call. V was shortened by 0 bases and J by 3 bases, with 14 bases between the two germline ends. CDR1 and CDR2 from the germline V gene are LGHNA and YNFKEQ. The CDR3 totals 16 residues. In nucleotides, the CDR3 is TGTGCCAGCAGCCAAGAAGTGCAGGCCTCTTACTATGGCTACACCTTC. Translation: CASSQEVQASYYGYTF.

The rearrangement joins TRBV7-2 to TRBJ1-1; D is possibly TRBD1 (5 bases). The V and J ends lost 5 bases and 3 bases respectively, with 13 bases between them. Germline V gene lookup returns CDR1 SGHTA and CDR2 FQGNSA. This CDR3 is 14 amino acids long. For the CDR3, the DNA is TGTGCCAGCAGCCCCCGGGGGGGTGACACTGAAGCTTTCTTT. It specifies CASSPRGGDTEAFF.

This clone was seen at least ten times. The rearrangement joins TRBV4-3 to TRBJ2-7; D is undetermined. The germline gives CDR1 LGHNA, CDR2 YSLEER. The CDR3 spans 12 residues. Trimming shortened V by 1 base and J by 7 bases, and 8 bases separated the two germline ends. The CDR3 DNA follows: TGCGCCAGCAGCCAAGCTTACGGGGAGCAGTACTTC. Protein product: CASSQAYGEQYF.

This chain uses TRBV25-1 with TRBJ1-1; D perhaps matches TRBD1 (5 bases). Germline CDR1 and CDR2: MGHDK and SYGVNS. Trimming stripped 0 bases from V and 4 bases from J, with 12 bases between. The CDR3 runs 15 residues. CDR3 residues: CASSEYAGSGTEAFF. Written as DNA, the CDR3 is TGTGCCAGCAGTGAATACGCAGGGTCGGGCACTGAAGCTTTCTTT.

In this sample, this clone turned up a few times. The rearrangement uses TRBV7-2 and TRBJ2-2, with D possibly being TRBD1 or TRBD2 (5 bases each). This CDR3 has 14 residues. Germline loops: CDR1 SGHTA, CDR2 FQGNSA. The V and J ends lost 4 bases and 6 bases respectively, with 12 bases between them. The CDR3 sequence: CASSWGGGPGELFF. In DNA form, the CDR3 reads TGTGCCAGCAGCTGGGGCGGAGGACCCGGGGAGCTGTTTTTT.

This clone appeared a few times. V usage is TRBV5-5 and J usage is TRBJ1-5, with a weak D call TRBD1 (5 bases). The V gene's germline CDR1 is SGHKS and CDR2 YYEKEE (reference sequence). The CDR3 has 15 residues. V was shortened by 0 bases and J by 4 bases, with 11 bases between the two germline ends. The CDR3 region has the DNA TGTGCCAGCAGCTTGGAAGTAGGGGCAAATCAGCCCCAGCATTTT. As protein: CASSLEVGANQPQHF.

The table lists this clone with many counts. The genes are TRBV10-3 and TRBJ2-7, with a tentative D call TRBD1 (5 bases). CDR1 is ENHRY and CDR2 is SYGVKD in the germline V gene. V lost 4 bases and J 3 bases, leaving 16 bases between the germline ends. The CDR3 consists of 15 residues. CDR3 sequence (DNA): TGTGCCATCAGTGGGGCCAGGGAATGGAGCTACGAGCAGTACTTC. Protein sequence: CAISGAREWSYEQYF.

The CDR3 sequence is CASSLEEDAQYF. The CDR3 DNA is TGTGCCAGCAGCTTGGAAGAGGACGCGCAGTACTTC. The chain recombines TRBV7-9 with TRBJ2-5; D unclear. The CDR3 consists of 12 residues. The germline V gene encodes CDR1 SEHNR and CDR2 FQNEAQ (reference sequence). Trimming stripped 3 bases from V and 11 bases from J, with 13 bases between.

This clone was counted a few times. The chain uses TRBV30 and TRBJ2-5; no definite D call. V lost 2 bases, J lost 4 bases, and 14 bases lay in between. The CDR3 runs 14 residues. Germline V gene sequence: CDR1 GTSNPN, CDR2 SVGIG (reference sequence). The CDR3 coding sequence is TGTGCCTGGAGTCCTTTAGGACCCATAGAGACCCAGTACTTC. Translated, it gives CAWSPLGPIETQYF.

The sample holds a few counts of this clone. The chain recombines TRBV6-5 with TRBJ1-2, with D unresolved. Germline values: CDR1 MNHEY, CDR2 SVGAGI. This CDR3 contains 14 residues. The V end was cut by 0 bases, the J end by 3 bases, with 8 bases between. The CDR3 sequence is CASSYSEGYYGYTF. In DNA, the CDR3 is TGTGCCAGCAGTTACTCTGAGGGTTACTATGGCTACACCTTC.

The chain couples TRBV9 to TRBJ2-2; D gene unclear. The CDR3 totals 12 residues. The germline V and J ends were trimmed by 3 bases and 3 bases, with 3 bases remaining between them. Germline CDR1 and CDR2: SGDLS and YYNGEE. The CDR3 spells CASSAYTGELFF. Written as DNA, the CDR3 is TGTGCCAGCAGCGCTTACACCGGGGAGCTGTTTTTT.

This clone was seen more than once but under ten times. The CDR3 DNA sequence: TGTGCCACCACTTGGATCTACAACGAGCAGTACTTC. It encodes CATTWIYNEQYF. This chain joins TRBV11-2 and TRBJ2-7, with D uncertain. V was pared by 10 bases and J by 5 bases, with 15 bases between. The germline gives CDR1 SGHAT, CDR2 FQNNGV. This CDR3 is built from 12 residues.

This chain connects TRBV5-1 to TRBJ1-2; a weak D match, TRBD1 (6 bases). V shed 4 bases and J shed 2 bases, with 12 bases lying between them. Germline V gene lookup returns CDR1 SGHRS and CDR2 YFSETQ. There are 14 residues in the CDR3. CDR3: CASSLTGDNYGYTF. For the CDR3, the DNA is TGCGCCAGCAGCCTGACAGGTGACAACTATGGCTACACCTTC. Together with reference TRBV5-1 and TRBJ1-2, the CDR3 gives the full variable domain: KAGVTQTPRYLIKTRGQQVTLSCSPISGHRSVSWYQQTPGQGLQFLFEYFSETQRNKGNFPGRFSGRQFSNSRSEMNVSTLELGDSALYLCASSLTGDNYGYTFGSGTRLTVV.

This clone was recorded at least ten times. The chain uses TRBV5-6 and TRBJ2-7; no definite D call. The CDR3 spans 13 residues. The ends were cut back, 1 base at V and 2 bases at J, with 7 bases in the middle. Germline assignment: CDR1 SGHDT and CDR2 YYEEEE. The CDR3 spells CASSLTLTYEQYF. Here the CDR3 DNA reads TGTGCCAGCAGCTTGACACTTACCTACGAGCAGTACTTC.

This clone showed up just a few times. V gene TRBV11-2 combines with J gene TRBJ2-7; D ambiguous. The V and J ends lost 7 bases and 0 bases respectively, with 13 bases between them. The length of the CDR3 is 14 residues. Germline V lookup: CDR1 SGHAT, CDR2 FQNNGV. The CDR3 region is CASTLGILSYEQYF. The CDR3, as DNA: TGTGCCAGCACCTTGGGAATTCTCTCCTACGAGCAGTACTTC.

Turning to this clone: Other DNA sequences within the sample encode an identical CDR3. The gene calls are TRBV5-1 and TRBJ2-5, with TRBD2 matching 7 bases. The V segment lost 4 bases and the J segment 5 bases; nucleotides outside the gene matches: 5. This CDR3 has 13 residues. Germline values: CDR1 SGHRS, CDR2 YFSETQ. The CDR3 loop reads CASSPQRGETQYF. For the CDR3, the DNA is TGCGCCAGCAGCCCACAGCGGGGTGAGACCCAGTACTTC.

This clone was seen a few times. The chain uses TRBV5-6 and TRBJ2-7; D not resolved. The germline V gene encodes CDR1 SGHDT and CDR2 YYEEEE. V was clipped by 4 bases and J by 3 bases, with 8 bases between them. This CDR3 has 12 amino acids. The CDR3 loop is CASSKDGYEQYF. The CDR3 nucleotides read TGTGCCAGCAGCAAGGACGGCTACGAGCAGTACTTC.

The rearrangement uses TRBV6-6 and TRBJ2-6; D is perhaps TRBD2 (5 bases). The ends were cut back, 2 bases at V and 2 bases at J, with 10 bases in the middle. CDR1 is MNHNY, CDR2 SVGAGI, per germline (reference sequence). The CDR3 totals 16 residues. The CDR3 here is CASSYSGRPGANVLTF. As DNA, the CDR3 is TGTGCCAGCAGTTACAGCGGTAGGCCTGGGGCCAACGTCCTGACTTTC.

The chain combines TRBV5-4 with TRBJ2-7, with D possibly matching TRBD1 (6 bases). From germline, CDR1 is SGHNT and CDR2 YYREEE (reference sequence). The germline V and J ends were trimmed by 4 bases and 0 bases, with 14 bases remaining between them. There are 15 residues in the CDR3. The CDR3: CASSEDSLSSYEQYF. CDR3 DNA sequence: TGTGCCAGCAGCGAGGACAGTCTTAGCTCCTACGAGCAGTACTTC.

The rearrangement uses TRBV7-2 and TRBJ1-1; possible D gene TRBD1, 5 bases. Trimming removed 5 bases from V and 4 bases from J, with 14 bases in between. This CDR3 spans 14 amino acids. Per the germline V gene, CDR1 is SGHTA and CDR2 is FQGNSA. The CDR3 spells CASSRRQRGTEAFF. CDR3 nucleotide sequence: TGTGCCAGCAGCCGCAGACAGCGAGGCACTGAAGCTTTCTTT.

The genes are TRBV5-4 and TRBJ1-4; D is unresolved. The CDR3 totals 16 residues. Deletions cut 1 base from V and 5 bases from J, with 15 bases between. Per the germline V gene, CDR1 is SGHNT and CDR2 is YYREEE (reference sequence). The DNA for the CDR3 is TGTGCCAGCAGCTTGCGCCAGACCGGGTTAAATGAAAAACTGTTTTTT. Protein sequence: CASSLRQTGLNEKLFF.

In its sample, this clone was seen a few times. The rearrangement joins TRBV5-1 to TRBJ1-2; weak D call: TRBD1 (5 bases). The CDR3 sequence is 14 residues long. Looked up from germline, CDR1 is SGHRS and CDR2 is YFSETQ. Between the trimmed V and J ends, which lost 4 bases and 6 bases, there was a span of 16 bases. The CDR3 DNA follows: TGCGCCAGCAGCCGTGACAACCCGGGGGATGGCTACACCTTC. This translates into CASSRDNPGDGYTF.

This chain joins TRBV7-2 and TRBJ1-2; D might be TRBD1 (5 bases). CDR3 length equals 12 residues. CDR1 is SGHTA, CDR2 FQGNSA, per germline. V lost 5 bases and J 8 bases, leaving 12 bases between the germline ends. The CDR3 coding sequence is TGTGCCAGCAGCCCGGGACGGCGAGGCTACACCTTC. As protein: CASSPGRRGYTF. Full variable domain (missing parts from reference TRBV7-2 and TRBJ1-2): GAGVSQSPSNKVTEKGKDVELRCDPISGHTALYWYRQSLGQGLEFLIYFQGNSAPDKSGLPSDRFSAERTGGSVSTLTIQRTQQEDSAVYLCASSPGRRGYTFGSGTRLTVV.

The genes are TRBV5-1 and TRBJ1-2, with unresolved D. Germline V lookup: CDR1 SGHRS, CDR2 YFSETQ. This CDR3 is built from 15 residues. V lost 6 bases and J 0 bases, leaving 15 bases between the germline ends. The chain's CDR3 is CASKPDGGTNYGYTF. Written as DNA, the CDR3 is TGCGCCAGCAAACCCGACGGAGGGACTAACTATGGCTACACCTTC.

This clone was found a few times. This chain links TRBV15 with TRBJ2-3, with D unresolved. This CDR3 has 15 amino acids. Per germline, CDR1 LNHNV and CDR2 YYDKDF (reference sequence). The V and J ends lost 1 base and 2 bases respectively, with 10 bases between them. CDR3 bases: TGTGCCACCAGCAGAGCGTTTAGAACCACAGATACGCAGTATTTT. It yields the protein CATSRAFRTTDTQYF.

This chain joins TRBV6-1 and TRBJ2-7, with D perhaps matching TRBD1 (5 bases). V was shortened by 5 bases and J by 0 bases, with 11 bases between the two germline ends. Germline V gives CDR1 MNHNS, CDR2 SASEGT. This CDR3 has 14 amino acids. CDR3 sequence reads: CASSPQDLSYEQYF. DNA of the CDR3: TGTGCCAGCAGTCCACAGGACCTCTCCTACGAGCAGTACTTC.